This T cell receptor (beta chain) was found in a study of long-term antiretroviral therapy in people with HIV. Two or more post-ART PBMC samples, plus at least one pre-ART sample, were available for each donor. Regarding this clone: Antigen specificity is unknown.

General study results and limits: No data were available on ART adherence, viral resistance or therapy changes. Repertoire composition at all time points was dominated by clones that had expanded before ART. HIV repertoires had narrower CDR3 length ranges than controls.

The authors ran the immunoSEQ assay, v3.0, at survey level. Clones were sequenced by immunoSEQ multiplex PCR, and TCRdb holds only the in-frame ones, with some missing. Seen here are 30,000 to 35,000 clones, 65% to 85% observed once, and the top ten hold roughly 8%. The V and J ends lost 4 bases and 2 bases respectively, with 12 bases between them. Germline CDR1 and CDR2: KGHSH and LQKENI. This CDR3 has 16 amino acids. This sequence joins TRBV18 and TRBJ2-6; D not resolved. The TCR originated in a woman in her forties or fifties with HIV. The specimen comprised unsorted PBMCs, sampled 3.1 years after starting antiretroviral therapy. This chain's CDR3 is CASSRVERAGANVLTF. The CDR3 region has the DNA TGTGCCAGCTCACGAGTAGAAAGGGCTGGGGCCAACGTCCTGACTTTC.